This TCR beta chain was retrieved from a study of shared clonotypes between healthy human individuals. Study outcomes and limitations: The study's rarefaction showed incomplete sorted-subset sequencing despite large depth.

Details on this clone: Its antigen remains unidentified.

Naive CD8 populations comprised CD45RO-negative cells positively selected for CCR7, excluding terminally differentiated effector memory CD45RA+ cells. Profiling relied on immunoSEQ multiplex PCR, and the TCRdb table lists in-frame clones only, not all of them. The data contain about 650,000 clones, 95% to 96% of them seen just once; the ten biggest clones take up 0.11%. This TCR derives from a woman in her thirties in good health. The sample consisted of naive CD8+ T cells sorted from blood.

The CDR3 protein is CASSSTLTDYLHTEAFF. The CDR3 DNA sequence: TGTGCCAGTAGTTCAACTCTGACCGACTACCTGCACACTGAAGCTTTCTTT. The J gene is TRBJ1-1, the V gene TRBV19; no clear D. CDR1 and CDR2 from the germline V gene are LNHDA and SQIVND (reference sequence). V was clipped by 5 bases and J by 3 bases, with 22 bases between them. The CDR3 length is 17 residues.